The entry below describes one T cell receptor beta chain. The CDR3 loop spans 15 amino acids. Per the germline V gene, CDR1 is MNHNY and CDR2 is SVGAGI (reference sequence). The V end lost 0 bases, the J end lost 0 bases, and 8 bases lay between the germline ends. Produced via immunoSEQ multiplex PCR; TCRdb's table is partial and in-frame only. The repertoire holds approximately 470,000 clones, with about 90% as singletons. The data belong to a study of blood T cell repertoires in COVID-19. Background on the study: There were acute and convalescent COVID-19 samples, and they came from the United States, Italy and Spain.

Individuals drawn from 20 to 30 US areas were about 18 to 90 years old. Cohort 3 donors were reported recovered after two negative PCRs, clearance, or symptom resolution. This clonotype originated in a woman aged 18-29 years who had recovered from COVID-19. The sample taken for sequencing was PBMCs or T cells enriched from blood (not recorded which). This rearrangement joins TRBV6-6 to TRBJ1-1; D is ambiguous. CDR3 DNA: TGTGCCAGCAGTTACTCGACATACATGAACACTGAAGCTTTCTTT. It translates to CASSYSTYMNTEAFF.